This TCR beta chain originates from a study of Tregs in tolerant kidney transplant recipients. Findings and limits, study-wide: Tolerant patients' donor-specific Tregs expanded beyond overall Tregs, suggesting antigen-driven growth.

CD4+CD25+CD127- Tregs, CD4+CD25- non-Tregs, CD4 and CD8 cells were sorted. A remark on this clone: The antigen remains unidentified.

The method was immunoSEQ multiplex PCR; TCRdb's version includes in-frame clones alone and lacks a portion of them. The table lists tens of thousands of clones, 80% to 95% of them singletons. This CDR3 comprises 15 residues. The V gene end was trimmed by 1 base and the J gene end by 4 bases; junction bases not matched to a gene: 6. Germline CDR1 and CDR2: SGHAT and FQDESV (reference sequence). The material sequenced was CD4+ T cells from blood, taken before the transplant. The genes are TRBV11-1 and TRBJ1-2; 7 bases align to TRBD1. The receptor comes from a human donor who received a combined kidney and bone marrow transplant. CDR3 protein: CASSLVGTEGYGYTF. In DNA form, the CDR3 reads TGTGCCAGCAGCTTAGTTGGGACAGAAGGCTATGGCTACACCTTC.